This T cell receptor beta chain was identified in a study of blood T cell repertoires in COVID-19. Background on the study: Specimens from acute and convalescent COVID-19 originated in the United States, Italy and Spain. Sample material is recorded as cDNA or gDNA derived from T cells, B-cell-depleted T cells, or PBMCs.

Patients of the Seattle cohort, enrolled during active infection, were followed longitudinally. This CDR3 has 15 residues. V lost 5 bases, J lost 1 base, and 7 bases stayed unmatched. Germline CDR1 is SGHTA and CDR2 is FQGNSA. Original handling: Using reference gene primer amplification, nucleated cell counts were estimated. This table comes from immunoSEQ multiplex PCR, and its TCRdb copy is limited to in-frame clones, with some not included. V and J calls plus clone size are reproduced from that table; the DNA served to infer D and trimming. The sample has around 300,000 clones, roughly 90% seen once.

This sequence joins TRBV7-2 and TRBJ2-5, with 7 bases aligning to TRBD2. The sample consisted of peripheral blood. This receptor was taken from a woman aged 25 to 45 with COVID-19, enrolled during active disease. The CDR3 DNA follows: TGTGCCAGCAGCCGTGGACTAGAGACCCAAGAGACCCAGTACTTC. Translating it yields CASSRGLETQETQYF. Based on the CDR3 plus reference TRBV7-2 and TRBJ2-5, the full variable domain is GAGVSQSPSNKVTEKGKDVELRCDPISGHTALYWYRQSLGQGLEFLIYFQGNSAPDKSGLPSDRFSAERTGGSVSTLTIQRTQQEDSAVYLCASSRGLETQETQYFGPGTRLLVL.